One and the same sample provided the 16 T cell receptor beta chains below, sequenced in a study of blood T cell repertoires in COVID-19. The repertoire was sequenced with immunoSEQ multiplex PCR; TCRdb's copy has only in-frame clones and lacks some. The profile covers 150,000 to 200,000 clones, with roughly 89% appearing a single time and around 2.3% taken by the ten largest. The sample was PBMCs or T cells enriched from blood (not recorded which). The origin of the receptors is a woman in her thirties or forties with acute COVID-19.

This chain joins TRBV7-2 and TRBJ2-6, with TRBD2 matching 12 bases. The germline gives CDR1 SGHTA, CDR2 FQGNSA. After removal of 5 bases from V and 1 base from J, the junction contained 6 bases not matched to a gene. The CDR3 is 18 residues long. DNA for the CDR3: TGTGCCAGCAGCGCTACTAGCGGGAGGCCTTCTGGGGCCAACGTCCTGACTTTC. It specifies CASSATSGRPSGANVLTF.

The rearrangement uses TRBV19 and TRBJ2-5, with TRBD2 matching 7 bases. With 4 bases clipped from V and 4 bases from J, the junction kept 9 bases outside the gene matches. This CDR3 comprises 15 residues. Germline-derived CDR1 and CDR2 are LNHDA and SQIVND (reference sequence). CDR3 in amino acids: CASSTAGEVPETQYF. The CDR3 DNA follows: TGTGCCAGTAGTACGGCGGGGGAGGTCCCAGAGACCCAGTACTTC.

As DNA, the CDR3 is TGCGCCAGCAGCCCGACTAGCGGGGTCCAAGAGACCCAGTACTTC. Encoded protein: CASSPTSGVQETQYF. The chain uses TRBV5-1 and TRBJ2-5, with 11 bases identical to TRBD2. This CDR3 is built from 15 residues. The V gene's germline CDR1 is SGHRS and CDR2 YFSETQ. The J segment lost 1 base and the V segment lost 4 bases, leaving 3 bases of the junction unmatched.

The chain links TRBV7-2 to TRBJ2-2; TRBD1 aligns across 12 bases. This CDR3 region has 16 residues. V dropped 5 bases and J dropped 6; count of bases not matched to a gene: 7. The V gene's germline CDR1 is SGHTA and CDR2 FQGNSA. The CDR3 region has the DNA TGTGCCAGCAGCGGGCGGGGGACAGGGGGCCCCGGGGAGCTGTTTTTT. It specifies CASSGRGTGGPGELFF.

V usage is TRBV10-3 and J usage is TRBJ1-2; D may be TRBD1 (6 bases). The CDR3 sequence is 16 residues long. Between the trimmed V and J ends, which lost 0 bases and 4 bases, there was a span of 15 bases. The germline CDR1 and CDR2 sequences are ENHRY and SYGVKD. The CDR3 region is CAISESGQTLGYGYTF. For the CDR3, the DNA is TGTGCCATCAGTGAGTCAGGACAGACCCTCGGCTATGGCTACACCTTC.

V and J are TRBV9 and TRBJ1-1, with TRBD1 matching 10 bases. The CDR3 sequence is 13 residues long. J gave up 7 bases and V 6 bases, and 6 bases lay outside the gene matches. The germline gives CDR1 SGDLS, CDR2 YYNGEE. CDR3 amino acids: CASTTRTGGEAFF. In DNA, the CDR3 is TGTGCCAGCACCACGAGGACAGGGGGTGAAGCTTTCTTT.

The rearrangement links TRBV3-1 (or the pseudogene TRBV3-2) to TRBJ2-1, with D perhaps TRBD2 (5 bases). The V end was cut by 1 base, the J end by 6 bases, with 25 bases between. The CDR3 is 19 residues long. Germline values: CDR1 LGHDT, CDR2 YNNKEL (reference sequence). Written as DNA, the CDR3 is TGTGCCAGCAGCCAAGGACTCTCTAGTAGCGCGCCCCTTTCCAATGAGCAGTTCTTC. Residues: CASSQGLSSSAPLSNEQFF.

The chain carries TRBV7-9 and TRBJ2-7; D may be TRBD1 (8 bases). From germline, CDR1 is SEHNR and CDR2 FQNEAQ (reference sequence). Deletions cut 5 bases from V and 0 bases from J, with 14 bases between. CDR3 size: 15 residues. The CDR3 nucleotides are TGTGCCAGCAGCCTGGGGGGGACAGGCTCCTACGAGCAGTACTTC. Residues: CASSLGGTGSYEQYF.

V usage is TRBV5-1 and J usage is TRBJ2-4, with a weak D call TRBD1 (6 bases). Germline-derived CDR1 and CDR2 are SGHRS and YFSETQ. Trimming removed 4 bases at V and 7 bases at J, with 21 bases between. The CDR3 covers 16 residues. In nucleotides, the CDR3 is TGCGCCAGCAGCCGGGGCGTCCAACAGGGAAGTAACATTCAGTACTTC. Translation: CASSRGVQQGSNIQYF.

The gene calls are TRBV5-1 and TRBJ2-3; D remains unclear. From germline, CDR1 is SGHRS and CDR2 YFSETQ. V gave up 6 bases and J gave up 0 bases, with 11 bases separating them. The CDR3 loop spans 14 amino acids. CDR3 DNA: TGCGCCAGCAAACAGAAAGCAAGCACAGATACGCAGTATTTT. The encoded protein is CASKQKASTDTQYF.

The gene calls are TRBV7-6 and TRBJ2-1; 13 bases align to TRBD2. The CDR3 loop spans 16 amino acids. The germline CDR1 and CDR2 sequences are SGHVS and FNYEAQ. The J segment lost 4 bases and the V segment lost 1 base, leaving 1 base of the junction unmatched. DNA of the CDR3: TGTGCCAGCAGCTTAGGGGGACTAGCGGGGTACAATGAGCAGTTCTTC. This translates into CASSLGGLAGYNEQFF.

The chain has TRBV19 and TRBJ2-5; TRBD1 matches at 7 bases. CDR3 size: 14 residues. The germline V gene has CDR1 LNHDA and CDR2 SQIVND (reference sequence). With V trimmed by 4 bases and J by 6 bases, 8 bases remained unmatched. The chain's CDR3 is CASSTQTGPKTQYF. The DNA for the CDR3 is TGTGCCAGTAGTACTCAGACAGGGCCCAAGACCCAGTACTTC.

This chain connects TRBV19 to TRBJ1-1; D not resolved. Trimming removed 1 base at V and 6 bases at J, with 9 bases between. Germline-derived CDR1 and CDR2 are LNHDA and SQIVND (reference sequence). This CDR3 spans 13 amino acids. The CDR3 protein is CASSIGAFAEAFF. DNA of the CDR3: TGTGCCAGTAGTATAGGGGCCTTTGCTGAAGCTTTCTTT.

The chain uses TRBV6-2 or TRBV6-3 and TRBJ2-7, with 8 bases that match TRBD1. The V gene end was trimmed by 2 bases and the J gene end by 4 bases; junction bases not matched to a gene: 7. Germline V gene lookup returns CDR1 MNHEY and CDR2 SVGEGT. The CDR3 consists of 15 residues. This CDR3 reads CASSYQGQGRYEQYF. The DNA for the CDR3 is TGTGCCAGCAGTTACCAAGGACAGGGCAGATACGAGCAGTACTTC.

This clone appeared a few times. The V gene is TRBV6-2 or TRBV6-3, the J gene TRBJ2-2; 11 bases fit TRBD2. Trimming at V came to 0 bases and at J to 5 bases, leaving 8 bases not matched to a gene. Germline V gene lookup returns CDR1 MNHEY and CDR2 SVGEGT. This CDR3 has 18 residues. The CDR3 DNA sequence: TGTGCCAGCAGTTACTCGGTACTAGCGGGAGTCGTGACCGGGGAGCTGTTTTTT. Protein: CASSYSVLAGVVTGELFF.

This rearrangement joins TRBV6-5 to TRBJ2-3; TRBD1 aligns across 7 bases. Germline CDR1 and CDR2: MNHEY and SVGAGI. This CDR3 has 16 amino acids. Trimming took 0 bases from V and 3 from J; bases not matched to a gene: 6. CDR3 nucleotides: TGTGCCAGCAGTTACTCACGACAGGGAAGGACAGATACGCAGTATTTT. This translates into CASSYSRQGRTDTQYF.